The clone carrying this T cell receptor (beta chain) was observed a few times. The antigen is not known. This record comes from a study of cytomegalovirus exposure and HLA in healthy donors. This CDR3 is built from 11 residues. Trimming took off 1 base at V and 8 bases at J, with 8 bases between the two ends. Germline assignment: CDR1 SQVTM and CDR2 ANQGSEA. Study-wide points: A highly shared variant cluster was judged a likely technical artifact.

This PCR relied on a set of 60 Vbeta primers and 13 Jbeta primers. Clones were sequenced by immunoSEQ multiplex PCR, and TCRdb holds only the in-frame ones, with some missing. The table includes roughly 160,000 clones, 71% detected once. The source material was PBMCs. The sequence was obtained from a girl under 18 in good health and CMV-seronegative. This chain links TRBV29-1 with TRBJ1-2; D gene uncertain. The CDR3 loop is CSVEALAGYTF. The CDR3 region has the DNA TGCAGCGTTGAAGCCTTAGCAGGCTACACCTTC.